Listed below are T cell receptor beta chains from one sample, sequenced in a study of blood T cell repertoires in COVID-19. Repertoires were generated with immunoSEQ multiplex PCR, while TCRdb's copy carries only in-frame clones and drops some. The sample shows 250,000 to 300,000 clones, roughly 89% of them seen only once. The sequencing sample was made of PBMCs or T cells enriched from blood (not recorded which). These receptors all stem from a woman aged 50 to 65 who had been exposed to COVID-19. CDR3s include the opening cysteine and the closing phenylalanine or tryptophan. A D gene is named only where the DNA matches it firmly.

CDR3 protein,J gene,D gene,V gene
CASTNSLRLRASYEQYF,TRBJ2-7,NA,TRBV23-1
CASSRQEFYQPQHF,TRBJ1-5,NA,TRBV4-1
CASRESGGPEAFF,TRBJ1-1,TRBD1,TRBV6-5
CASMSTGGLFNSPLHF,TRBJ1-6,TRBD1,TRBV27
CASSRGTSGGGNEQFF,TRBJ2-1,TRBD2,TRBV14
CASSYVSTGQPQHF,TRBJ1-5,NA,TRBV6-5
CASSPPGQRSSYNSPLHF,TRBJ1-6,TRBD1,TRBV18
CASSTLAGGFYEQYF,TRBJ2-7,TRBD2,TRBV19
CASSVRLGLIADTQYF,TRBJ2-3,NA,TRBV2
CASSLAPGTGDYEQYF,TRBJ2-7,NA,TRBV5-4